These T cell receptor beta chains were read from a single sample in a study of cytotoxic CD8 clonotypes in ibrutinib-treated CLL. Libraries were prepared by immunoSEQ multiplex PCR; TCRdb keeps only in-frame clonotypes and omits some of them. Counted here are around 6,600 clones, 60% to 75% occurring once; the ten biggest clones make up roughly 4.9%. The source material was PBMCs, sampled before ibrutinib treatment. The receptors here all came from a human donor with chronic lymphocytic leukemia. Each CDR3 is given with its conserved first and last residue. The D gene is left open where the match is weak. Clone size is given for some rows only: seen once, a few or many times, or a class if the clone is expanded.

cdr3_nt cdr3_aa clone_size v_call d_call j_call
TGTGCCAGCAGCCCAGGGGCCAATAAGAGGGGCTACACCTTC CASSPGANKRGYTF NA TRBV7-3 NA TRBJ1-2
TGCGCCAGCAGCTTGTTAGCGGGCACAGATACGCAGTATTTT CASSLLAGTDTQYF NA TRBV5-1 NA TRBJ2-3
TGCGCCAGCAGCTCCTACGAGCGGGGGGCGGCTTTCTTT CASSSYERGAAFF once TRBV5-1 NA TRBJ1-1
TGTGCCAGCAGTGGACGAGTTGCAGCGAACAATGAGCAGTTCTTC CASSGRVAANNEQFF NA TRBV6-1 NA TRBJ2-1
TGTGCCAGCAGCGTCAGGGGGGATGGTGAGCAGTTCTTC CASSVRGDGEQFF NA TRBV9 NA TRBJ2-1
TGTGCCAGCTCACCACCGTCTTCCATCAGGGGCGAGCAGTACTTC CASSPPSSIRGEQYF NA TRBV18 NA TRBJ2-7
TGTGCCAGCAGCGAAACCCCGGGGGGGAGAGATACGCAGTATTTT CASSETPGGRDTQYF few TRBV9 TRBD2 TRBJ2-3
TGCGCCAGCAGCTTGAAGCTAGCGGGAGGGCTGGCCGGGGAGCTGTTTTTT CASSLKLAGGLAGELFF once TRBV5-1 TRBD2 TRBJ2-2
TGTGCCAGCAGCCCGGCCCCGACGGCCGAGCAGTACTTC CASSPAPTAEQYF NA TRBV7-3 NA TRBJ2-7
TGTGCCAGCAGCTTGGGTCGGCGGGAGCCCTACACAGATACGCAGTATTTT CASSLGRREPYTDTQYF NA TRBV5-5 TRBD2 TRBJ2-3
TGTGCCAGCAGCGCCCTACCCGTCGACGAGCAGTACTTC CASSALPVDEQYF NA TRBV9 NA TRBJ2-7
TGTGCCAGCAGCTTAATGGCGGACCTCAGGGACGAGCAGTACTTC CASSLMADLRDEQYF NA TRBV7-6 NA TRBJ2-7
TGTGCCAGCAGCTTGAAGGGGGGGCACAGACAAGAGACCCAGTACTTC CASSLKGGHRQETQYF NA TRBV5-8 NA TRBJ2-5
TGTGCCAGCAGAACGGGGCAGAGCACTGAAGCTTTCTTT CASRTGQSTEAFF few TRBV6-5 NA TRBJ1-1